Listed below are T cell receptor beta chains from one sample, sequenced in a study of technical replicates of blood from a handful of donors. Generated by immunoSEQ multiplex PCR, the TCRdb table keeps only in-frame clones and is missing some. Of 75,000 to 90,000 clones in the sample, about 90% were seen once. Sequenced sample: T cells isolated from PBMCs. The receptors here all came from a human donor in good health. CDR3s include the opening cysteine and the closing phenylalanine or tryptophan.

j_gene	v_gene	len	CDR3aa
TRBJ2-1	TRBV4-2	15	CASSQAGQGLGEQFF
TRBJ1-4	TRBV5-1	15	CASSWGLRGGEKLFF
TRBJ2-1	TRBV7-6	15	CASSLPSGEHNEQFF
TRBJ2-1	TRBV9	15	CASSPTGNRDNEQFF
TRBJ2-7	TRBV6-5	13	CASARGVTYEQYF
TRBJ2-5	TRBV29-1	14	CSVERPGGGEAQYF
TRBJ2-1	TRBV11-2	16	CASSLDRQGLNNEQFF
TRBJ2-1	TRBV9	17	CASSVGGGENGYNEQFF
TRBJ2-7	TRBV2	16	CASSDRFGRGSYEQYF
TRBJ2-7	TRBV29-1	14	CSVEGLAGPYEQYF
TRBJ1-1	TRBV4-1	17	CASSQDWRMTANTEAFF
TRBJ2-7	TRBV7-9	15	CASSLVAGATNEQYF
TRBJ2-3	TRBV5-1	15	CASSLGSSGGEGQYF
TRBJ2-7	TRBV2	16	CASRFREGQAAYEQYF
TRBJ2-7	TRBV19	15	CASSIEGTPTYEQYF
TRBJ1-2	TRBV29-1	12	CSVFQGARGYSF
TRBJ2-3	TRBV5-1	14	CASSSGLVSDTQYF
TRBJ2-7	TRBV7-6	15	CASSLGEHESYEQYF
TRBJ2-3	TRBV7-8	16	CASSPSSSGTPDTQYF
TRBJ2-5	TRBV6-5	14	CASSLASPWETQYF
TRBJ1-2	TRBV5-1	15	CASTLGQDSVLGYTF
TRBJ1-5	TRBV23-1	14	CASTGGDSNQPQHF
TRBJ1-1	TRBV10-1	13	CASGQGKNTEAFF
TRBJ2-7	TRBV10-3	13	CAISELAKNEQYF
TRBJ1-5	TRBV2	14	CASWGRTPNQPQHF
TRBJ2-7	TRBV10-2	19	CASSESADLRGGGAYEQYF
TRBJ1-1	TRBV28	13	CASSPWVGGEAFF
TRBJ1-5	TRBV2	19	CASTVKEGAGDHVDQPQHF
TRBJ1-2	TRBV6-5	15	CASSLEGRPNYGYTF
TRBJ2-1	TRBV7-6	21	CASSLFYRGGNSGNRLDEQFF
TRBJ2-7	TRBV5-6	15	CASSAGLAGVYEQYF
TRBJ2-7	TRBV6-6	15	CASSYGQGYSYEQYF